The rows below give T cell receptor beta chains drawn from one sample of a study of shared clonotypes between healthy human individuals. Produced via immunoSEQ multiplex PCR; TCRdb's table is partial and in-frame only. The sample holds millions of clones; roughly 92% are singletons and the top ten take over 0.12%. The sample consisted of naive CD4+ T cells sorted from blood. The source of these receptors is a man in his late teens or twenties in good health. Each CDR3 is given with its conserved first and last residue. Fields, in order: J gene, clone size, D gene, V gene, CDR3 DNA, CDR3 protein. A D gene is named only where the DNA matches it firmly. The size entry is marked missing in some rows and otherwise reads once, few, many or a size class.

J gene: TRBJ2-2
clone size: .
D gene: TRBD2
V gene: TRBV30
CDR3 DNA: TGTGCCTGGAAAGCGGGAGTTGGCACCGGGGAGCTGTTTTTT
CDR3 protein: CAWKAGVGTGELFF

J gene: TRBJ2-6
clone size: .
D gene: .
V gene: TRBV5-6
CDR3 DNA: TGTGCCAGCAGCTTGGTGGCGGCATACTCTGGGGCCAACGTCCTGACTTTC
CDR3 protein: CASSLVAAYSGANVLTF

J gene: TRBJ1-4
clone size: .
D gene: .
V gene: TRBV18
CDR3 DNA: TGTGCCAGCTCACCGACCGGGACCGGGGCTAATCTTAGGATGTTTTTT
CDR3 protein: CASSPTGTGANLRMFF

J gene: TRBJ2-1
clone size: .
D gene: .
V gene: TRBV10-3
CDR3 DNA: TGTGCTTCGCTCCCCGATGGCTCCTACGATGAGCAGTTCTTC
CDR3 protein: CASLPDGSYDEQFF

J gene: TRBJ2-5
clone size: .
D gene: .
V gene: TRBV5-4
CDR3 DNA: TGTGCCAGCAGCTTGGGGGCCCAGGGAGAGACCCAGTACTTC
CDR3 protein: CASSLGAQGETQYF

J gene: TRBJ1-1
clone size: .
D gene: .
V gene: TRBV6-6
CDR3 DNA: TGTGCCAGCACATCCCCAGGGGCGCGGGGGAGAGCTTTCTTT
CDR3 protein: CASTSPGARGRAFF

J gene: TRBJ2-1
clone size: .
D gene: TRBD1
V gene: TRBV14
CDR3 DNA: TGTGCCAGCAGCCAACATACAGGGGAGACTTCCAATGAGCAGTTCTTC
CDR3 protein: CASSQHTGETSNEQFF

J gene: TRBJ2-1
clone size: once
D gene: TRBD1
V gene: TRBV18
CDR3 DNA: TGTGCCAGCTCACCACCTGAGACAGGGGGCGCCCCGAATGAGCAGTTCTTC
CDR3 protein: CASSPPETGGAPNEQFF

J gene: TRBJ2-7
clone size: .
D gene: .
V gene: TRBV6-4
CDR3 DNA: TGTGCCAGCATCCCGGGAGACGAGCAGTACTTC
CDR3 protein: CASIPGDEQYF

J gene: TRBJ2-5
clone size: .
D gene: .
V gene: TRBV19
CDR3 DNA: TGTGCCAGTAGTGGTGGACAGCATCAAGAGACCCAGTACTTC
CDR3 protein: CASSGGQHQETQYF

J gene: TRBJ1-1
clone size: once
D gene: .
V gene: TRBV18
CDR3 DNA: TGTGCCAGCTCACCACTTCATAAGGGCCCCATGGCTTTCTTT
CDR3 protein: CASSPLHKGPMAFF

J gene: TRBJ2-2
clone size: once
D gene: .
V gene: TRBV10-3
CDR3 DNA: TGTGCCATCAGTGAGTCCCGGACCGGGGAGCTGTTTTTT
CDR3 protein: CAISESRTGELFF

J gene: TRBJ1-3
clone size: .
D gene: .
V gene: TRBV5-1
CDR3 DNA: TGCGCCAGCAGCGGGGGAGGCTCTGGAAACACCATATATTTT
CDR3 protein: CASSGGGSGNTIYF

J gene: TRBJ2-5
clone size: .
D gene: TRBD1
V gene: TRBV18
CDR3 DNA: TGTGCCAGCTCACTTGGAACGTACAGGGGTCACCAAGAGACCCAGTACTTC
CDR3 protein: CASSLGTYRGHQETQYF

J gene: TRBJ2-5
clone size: .
D gene: .
V gene: TRBV11-2
CDR3 DNA: TGTGCCAGCAGGGCCAGGTACCAAGAGACCCAGTACTTC
CDR3 protein: CASRARYQETQYF

J gene: TRBJ2-1
clone size: .
D gene: .
V gene: TRBV13
CDR3 DNA: TGTGCCAGCAGCTTACTGGAGTACAATGAGCAGTTCTTC
CDR3 protein: CASSLLEYNEQFF

J gene: TRBJ2-5
clone size: .
D gene: TRBD2
V gene: TRBV29-1
CDR3 DNA: TGCAGCGTTGAACTAGCGGGAGAGACCCAGTACTTC
CDR3 protein: CSVELAGETQYF

J gene: TRBJ1-1
clone size: .
D gene: .
V gene: TRBV5-4
CDR3 DNA: TGTGCCAGCAGCCCCGATGGGGCAGCTTCGAACACTGAAGCTTTCTTT
CDR3 protein: CASSPDGAASNTEAFF

J gene: TRBJ1-2
clone size: .
D gene: TRBD1
V gene: TRBV28
CDR3 DNA: TGTGCCAGCACCGGGACAGGGGTCTATGGCTACACCTTC
CDR3 protein: CASTGTGVYGYTF

J gene: TRBJ2-2
clone size: .
D gene: TRBD2
V gene: TRBV10-3
CDR3 DNA: TGTGCCATCAGGGGGACTAGCGGGACGGCGGCCGGGGAGCTGTTTTTT
CDR3 protein: CAIRGTSGTAAGELFF

J gene: TRBJ1-5
clone size: .
D gene: TRBD1
V gene: TRBV2
CDR3 DNA: TGTGCCAGCAGTGGACAGGGAGGCAATCAGCCCCAGCATTTT
CDR3 protein: CASSGQGGNQPQHF

J gene: TRBJ1-4
clone size: few
D gene: .
V gene: TRBV2
CDR3 DNA: TGTGCCGGAGATTTTACAGGAATAGGAAGCGAAAAACTGTTTTTT
CDR3 protein: CAGDFTGIGSEKLFF

J gene: TRBJ1-4
clone size: .
D gene: .
V gene: TRBV4-1
CDR3 DNA: TGCGCCAGCAGCCAAGATACGGGGGCGCGTAATGAAAAACTGTTTTTT
CDR3 protein: CASSQDTGARNEKLFF

J gene: TRBJ2-1
clone size: .
D gene: .
V gene: TRBV2
CDR3 DNA: TGTGCCAGCAGTGGTCTTACGGGAAATGAGCAGTTCTTC
CDR3 protein: CASSGLTGNEQFF

J gene: TRBJ2-4
clone size: .
D gene: .
V gene: TRBV18
CDR3 DNA: TGTGCCAGCTCACCAAACCGGGAAAACATTCAGTACTTC
CDR3 protein: CASSPNRENIQYF

J gene: TRBJ1-3
clone size: .
D gene: .
V gene: TRBV28
CDR3 DNA: TGTGCCAGCAGTTTGACGGGACCTGGAAACACCATATATTTT
CDR3 protein: CASSLTGPGNTIYF

J gene: TRBJ2-7
clone size: .
D gene: TRBD1
V gene: TRBV28
CDR3 DNA: TGTGCCAGCGGGGACAGGGTCAACGAGCAGTACTTC
CDR3 protein: CASGDRVNEQYF

J gene: TRBJ2-7
clone size: .
D gene: .
V gene: TRBV5-4
CDR3 DNA: TGTGCCAGCAGCTTGTGGCCTGTGTACGAGCAGTACTTC
CDR3 protein: CASSLWPVYEQYF

J gene: TRBJ2-7
clone size: .
D gene: TRBD1
V gene: TRBV7-2
CDR3 DNA: TGTGCCAGCAGCTTAGTCTGGACAGGGACCTACGAGCAGTACTTC
CDR3 protein: CASSLVWTGTYEQYF

J gene: TRBJ1-6
clone size: once
D gene: .
V gene: TRBV27
CDR3 DNA: TGTGCCAGCAGTTTCGGTCGGAGCTCCTATAATTCACCCCTCCACTTT
CDR3 protein: CASSFGRSSYNSPLHF

J gene: TRBJ2-6
clone size: .
D gene: TRBD1
V gene: TRBV5-1
CDR3 DNA: TGCGCCAGCAGCCCCGAGACAGGGGTGGCTTCCCTCTCGGCCAACGTCCTGACTTTC
CDR3 protein: CASSPETGVASLSANVLTF

J gene: TRBJ2-3
clone size: .
D gene: TRBD2
V gene: TRBV7-9
CDR3 DNA: TGTGCCAGCAGCTTACGTGCGGGAGGGCGGGGAGATACGCAGTATTTT
CDR3 protein: CASSLRAGGRGDTQYF

J gene: TRBJ2-7
clone size: .
D gene: .
V gene: TRBV7-2
CDR3 DNA: TGTGCCAGCAGCAGGCCGGGACAAATCTACGAGCAGTACTTC
CDR3 protein: CASSRPGQIYEQYF

J gene: TRBJ2-5
clone size: .
D gene: .
V gene: TRBV19
CDR3 DNA: TGTGCCAGTAGTATCGGTTCGGCGGAGTCCGAGACCCAGTACTTC
CDR3 protein: CASSIGSAESETQYF

J gene: TRBJ2-1
clone size: .
D gene: .
V gene: TRBV29-1
CDR3 DNA: TGCAGCGTTGACAGGCTAGTTTCTTTCAATGAGCAGTTCTTC
CDR3 protein: CSVDRLVSFNEQFF

J gene: TRBJ1-6
clone size: .
D gene: .
V gene: TRBV19
CDR3 DNA: TGTGCCAGTAGTATCCCCACAGATAATTCACCCCTCCACTTT
CDR3 protein: CASSIPTDNSPLHF

J gene: TRBJ2-1
clone size: .
D gene: .
V gene: TRBV7-9
CDR3 DNA: TGTGCCAGCAGCTTCGAGTTCTACAATGAGCAGTTCTTC
CDR3 protein: CASSFEFYNEQFF

J gene: TRBJ2-1
clone size: .
D gene: .
V gene: TRBV14
CDR3 DNA: TGTGCCAGCAGCCGCAGGGGTTCCTCCTACAATGAGCAGTTCTTC
CDR3 protein: CASSRRGSSYNEQFF

J gene: TRBJ2-7
clone size: .
D gene: TRBD2
V gene: TRBV7-9
CDR3 DNA: TGTGCCAGAGCTCGGGTCTTAAGGGAGGGAGTGACCGACGAGCAGTACTTC
CDR3 protein: CARARVLREGVTDEQYF

J gene: TRBJ1-5
clone size: .
D gene: .
V gene: TRBV2
CDR3 DNA: TGTGCCAGCAGTGAAGGAGCAGGGTTTCAGCCCCAGCATTTT
CDR3 protein: CASSEGAGFQPQHF